This TCR beta chain was captured by sequencing in a study of T cells expressing NK-cell markers. Study-level information: The authors sequenced eight donors, of whom seven were HCMV-seropositive and one was seronegative. Notes on the study in general: The HCMV specificity of the expanded NKG2C+ T cell clones stayed unresolved. Leadership of the CD3+CD56-NKG2C+ fraction also belonged to these clonotypes in several donors. CD8+ T cells in 5 to 7 donors included dominant NKG2C+ clonotypes at 1.0-7.0%.

Comments on this clonotype: No antigen is known for it.

The length of the CDR3 is 14 residues. Germline CDR1 is LGHNA and CDR2 is YSLEER. TCRdb reprocessed the 5' RACE reads; each CDR3 protein has one entry and no DNA is given. The repertoire table contains about 540,000 distinct CDR3 sequences. The V and J genes are TRBV4-3 and TRBJ2-7; TCRdb's D call, TRBD1, is unchecked because there is no DNA. This receptor was obtained from a man younger than 30 in good health. Sequenced sample: blood T cells: a sorted CD56 or NKG2C T cell subset, CD4+ or CD8+ T cells, or bulk PBMC T cells (not recorded which). This CDR3 reads CASSQEGRGYEQYF.